This record looks at one T cell receptor beta chain sequence and its context. Its antigen is unidentified. The CDR3 contains 17 residues. J was trimmed by 0 bases and V by 6 bases; bases with no gene match: 7. In germline, CDR1 is MRHNA, CDR2 SNTAGT. Libraries were prepared by immunoSEQ multiplex PCR; TCRdb keeps only in-frame clonotypes and omits some of them. The sample carries roughly 320,000 clones, roughly 87% recorded once. The sample belongs to a study of Ad26.COV2.S vaccination and SARS-CoV-2 variants. In the study overall: Participant was drawn from the COV1001 Ad26.COV2.S trial arm. Into the muscle, Ad26.COV2.S was dosed once or twice, 56 days apart.

Described treatment: some 20 received Ad26.COV2.S at low or high dose, single or two shots; about five received placebo; per-sample allocation not given. Repertoires come from day 63 after the first vaccine or placebo injection. General observations from the study: Substantial breadth was reportedly displayed by spike-specific CD8+ and CD4+ T cell responses after vaccination.

The TCR was taken from a person between 18 and 60 years old who received the Ad26.COV2.S COVID-19 vaccine or a placebo. Sequencing used peripheral blood, obtained in a trial of Ad26.COV2.S vaccine versus placebo. This chain joins TRBV6-4 and TRBJ1-5, with 11 bases identical to TRBD1. CDR3 amino acids: CASSVPGQGDSNQPQHF. CDR3 bases: TGTGCCAGCAGCGTACCGGGACAGGGGGATAGCAATCAGCCCCAGCATTTT.